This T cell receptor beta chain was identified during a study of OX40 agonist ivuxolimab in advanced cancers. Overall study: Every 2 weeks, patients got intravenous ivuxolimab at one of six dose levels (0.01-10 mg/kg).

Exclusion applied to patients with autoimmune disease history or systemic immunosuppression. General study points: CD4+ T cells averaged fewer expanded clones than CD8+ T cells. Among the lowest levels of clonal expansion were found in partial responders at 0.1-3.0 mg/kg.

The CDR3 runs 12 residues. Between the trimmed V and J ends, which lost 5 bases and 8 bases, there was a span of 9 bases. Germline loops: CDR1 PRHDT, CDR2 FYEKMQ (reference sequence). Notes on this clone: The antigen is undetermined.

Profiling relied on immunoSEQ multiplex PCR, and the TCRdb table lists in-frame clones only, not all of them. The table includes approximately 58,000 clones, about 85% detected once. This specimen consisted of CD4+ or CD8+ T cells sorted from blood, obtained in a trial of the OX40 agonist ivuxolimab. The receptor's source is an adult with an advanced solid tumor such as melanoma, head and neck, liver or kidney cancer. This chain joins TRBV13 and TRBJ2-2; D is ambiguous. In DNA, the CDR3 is TGTGCCAGCAGCCAACCCCCGGGGGAGCTGTTTTTT. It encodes CASSQPPGELFF.